The source of this TCR beta chain is a study of T cell responses to AZD1222 COVID-19 vaccine. Sequencing was performed with immunoSEQ multiplex PCR; in TCRdb, only in-frame clones are kept and a portion is missing. The sample yields about 200,000 clones, around 93% seen once. Findings of the study overall: Donors skewed white British and female; clonal diversity was possibly underestimated. Spike-specific TCR breadth rose after two AZD1222 doses, and depth rose as well.

Per the germline V gene, CDR1 is LNHDA and CDR2 is SQIVND (reference sequence). CDR3 length equals 14 residues. The V end was cut by 5 bases, the J end by 0 bases, with 9 bases between. Comments on this clone: Its target is unknown.

Analyses pooled second doses at about 4 or about 12 weeks. Sample: peripheral blood, taken 28 days after the second AZD1222 dose. V gene TRBV19 combines with J gene TRBJ2-3; unclear D gene. This TCR derives from an adult who received the AZD1222 COVID-19 vaccine. Here the CDR3 DNA reads TGTGCCAGTAGTGACGTGGGGAGCACAGATACGCAGTATTTT. Translated: CASSDVGSTDTQYF.